Below, 3 T cell receptor beta chains from the same sample are listed, as sequenced in a study of blood T cells in healthy people across ages. Primers used in a second PCR of about 6 to 11 cycles were a sample-barcoded 5' primer and a J-beta primer mix. MiXCR was run by TCRdb on the 5' RACE reads, yielding one entry per CDR3 protein. Counted here are approximately 770,000 distinct CDR3 sequences, 58% occurring once; the ten biggest clones make up about 20%. Sample: blood. Every receptor here comes from a young man in good health.

The gene calls are TRBV28 and TRBJ2-7; 8 positions match TRBD2. The end of the DNA fits TRBJ2-5 better, so the J call may be wrong. The germline V gene encodes CDR1 MDHEN and CDR2 SYDVKM. The CDR3 totals 15 residues. The CDR3 sequence: CASSPQSGREETQYF. In DNA form, the CDR3 reads TGTGCCAGCAGTCCTCAAAGCGGGAGAGAAGAGACCCAGTACTTC.

The CDR3: CASSAGGGVWDEQFF. CDR3 bases: TGTGCCAGCAGTGCTGGGGGAGGGGTTTGGGATGAGCAGTTCTTC. The chain recombines TRBV25-1 with TRBJ2-1, with 7 nucleotides matching TRBD2. With 4 bases clipped from V and 8 bases from J, the junction kept 11 bases outside the gene matches. Germline CDR1 is MGHDK and CDR2 is SYGVNS. The length of the CDR3 is 15 residues.

The chain combines TRBV4-3 with TRBJ2-5; the D gene is possibly TRBD1 (5 bases). There are 15 residues in the CDR3. Per germline, CDR1 LGHNA and CDR2 YSLEER. The V and J ends lost 0 bases and 5 bases respectively, with 13 bases between them. CDR3 coding DNA: TGCGCCAGCAGCCAAGATCTTATGGGGCAGGAGACCCAGTACTTC. This sequence encodes CASSQDLMGQETQYF.